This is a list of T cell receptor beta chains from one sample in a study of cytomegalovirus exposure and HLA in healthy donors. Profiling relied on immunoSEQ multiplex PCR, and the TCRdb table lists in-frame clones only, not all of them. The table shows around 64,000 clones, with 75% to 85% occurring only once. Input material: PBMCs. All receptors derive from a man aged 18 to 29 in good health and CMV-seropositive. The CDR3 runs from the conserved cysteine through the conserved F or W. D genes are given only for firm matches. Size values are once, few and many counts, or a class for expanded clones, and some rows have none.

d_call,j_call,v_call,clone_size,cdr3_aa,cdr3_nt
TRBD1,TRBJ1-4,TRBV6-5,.,CASSKTGGTEKLFF,TGTGCCAGCAGCAAGACAGGGGGGACTGAAAAACTGTTTTTT
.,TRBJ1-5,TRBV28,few,CASSSLGGGNQPQHF,TGTGCCAGCAGTTCCCTCGGGGGTGGCAATCAGCCCCAGCATTTT
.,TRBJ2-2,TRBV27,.,CASSQAANTGELFF,TGTGCCAGCAGTCAAGCGGCAAACACCGGGGAGCTGTTTTTT
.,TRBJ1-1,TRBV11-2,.,CASRMNGFSNTEAFF,TGTGCCAGCAGGATGAACGGGTTTTCGAACACTGAAGCTTTCTTT
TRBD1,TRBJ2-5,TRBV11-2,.,CASSLVGDRGTGWGTQYF,TGTGCCAGCAGCTTAGTGGGCGACCGCGGGACAGGATGGGGGACCCAGTACTTC
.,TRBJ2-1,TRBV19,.,CASSITGNEQFF,TGTGCCAGTAGTATAACAGGGAATGAGCAGTTCTTC
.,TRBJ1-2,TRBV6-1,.,CASSESGGRYGYTF,TGTGCCAGCAGTGAATCGGGGGGGAGGTATGGCTACACCTTC
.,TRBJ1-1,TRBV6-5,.,CASSYSGRGRTEAFF,TGTGCCAGCAGTTACTCGGGCAGGGGAAGAACTGAAGCTTTCTTT
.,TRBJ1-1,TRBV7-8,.,CASFFGSGGFTEAFF,.
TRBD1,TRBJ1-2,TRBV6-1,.,CASRGDSEANYGYTF,TGTGCCAGCAGAGGGGACAGCGAAGCTAACTATGGCTACACCTTC
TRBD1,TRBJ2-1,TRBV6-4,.,CASSDGTDPYNEQFF,TGTGCCAGCAGTGACGGGACAGATCCATACAATGAGCAGTTCTTC
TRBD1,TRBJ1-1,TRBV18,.,CASSPTGDEAFF,TGTGCCAGCTCACCTACAGGGGATGAAGCTTTCTTT
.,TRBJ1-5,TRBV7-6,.,CASSLVVGDQPQHF,TGTGCCAGCAGCTTAGTGGTGGGCGATCAGCCCCAGCATTTT
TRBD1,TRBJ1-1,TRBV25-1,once,CASTGQGVTEAFF,TGTGCCAGTACCGGACAGGGGGTAACTGAAGCTTTCTTT
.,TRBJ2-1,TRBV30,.,CARGYNEQFF,TGTGCCCGAGGCTACAATGAGCAGTTCTTC
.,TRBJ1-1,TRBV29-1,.,CSVEPRLNTEAFF,TGCAGCGTTGAGCCCAGGTTGAACACTGAAGCTTTCTTT
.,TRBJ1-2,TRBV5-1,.,CASSSSSANYGYTF,TGCGCCAGCAGCTCCTCGAGTGCTAACTATGGCTACACCTTC
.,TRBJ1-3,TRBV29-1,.,CSAVRDSGNTIYF,TGCAGCGCGGTCCGCGACTCTGGAAACACCATATATTTT
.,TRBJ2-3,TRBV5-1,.,CASSLGTSTDTQYF,TGCGCCAGCAGCCTCGGGACATCGACAGATACGCAGTATTTT
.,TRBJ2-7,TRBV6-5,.,CASRSILYEQYF,TGTGCCAGCAGATCGATCCTCTACGAGCAGTACTTC
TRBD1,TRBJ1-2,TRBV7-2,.,CASSRRDREGGYTF,TGTGCCAGCAGCAGACGGGACAGGGAGGGTGGCTACACCTTC
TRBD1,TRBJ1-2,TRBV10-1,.,CASSVGDSPMGGYTF,TGCGCCAGCAGTGTAGGGGACAGTCCTATGGGAGGCTACACCTTC
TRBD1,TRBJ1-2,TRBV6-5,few,CASSPPGQSYGYTF,TGTGCCAGCAGTCCACCGGGACAGAGCTATGGCTACACCTTC
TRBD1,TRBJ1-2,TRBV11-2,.,CASSLEGQGNGYTF,TGTGCCAGCAGCTTAGAGGGACAGGGGAATGGCTACACCTTC
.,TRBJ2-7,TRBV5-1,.,CASSFSLIQGEQYF,TGCGCCAGCAGTTTTTCGCTGATCCAGGGCGAGCAGTACTTC
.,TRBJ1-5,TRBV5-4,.,CASSLDSQPQHF,TGTGCCAGCAGCTTGGACAGTCAGCCCCAGCATTTT
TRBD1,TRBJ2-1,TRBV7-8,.,CASSFHRGQDEQFF,TGTGCCAGCAGCTTTCACAGGGGGCAGGATGAGCAGTTCTTC
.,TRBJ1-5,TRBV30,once,CAWGSGEGNQPQHF,TGTGCCTGGGGATCCGGGGAAGGCAATCAGCCCCAGCATTTT
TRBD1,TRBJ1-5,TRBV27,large,CASSPRDSWISPQHF,TGTGCCAGCAGTCCCCGGGACAGCTGGATTTCGCCCCAGCATTTT
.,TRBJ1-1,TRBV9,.,CASSVGQGNTEAFF,TGTGCCAGCAGCGTAGGGCAGGGGAACACTGAAGCTTTCTTT
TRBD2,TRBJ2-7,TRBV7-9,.,CASSFPPTSPTYEQYF,TGTGCCAGCAGCTTTCCGCCGACTAGCCCAACCTACGAGCAGTACTTC
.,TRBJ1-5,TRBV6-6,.,CASSHDGQGNQPQHF,TGTGCCAGCAGCCACGATGGGCAGGGCAATCAGCCCCAGCATTTT
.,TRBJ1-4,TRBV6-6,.,CASSSTGYELFF,TGTGCCAGCAGTTCCACGGGTTACGAACTGTTTTTT
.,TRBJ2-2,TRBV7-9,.,CASNPGKAGELFF,TGTGCCAGCAACCCAGGGAAGGCCGGGGAGCTGTTTTTT
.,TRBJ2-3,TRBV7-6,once,CASSPLGETDTQYF,TGTGCCAGCAGCCCACTCGGGGAGACAGATACGCAGTATTTT
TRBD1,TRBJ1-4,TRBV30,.,CAWRPGTGGRTNEKLFF,TGTGCCTGGAGGCCCGGGACAGGGGGAAGAACTAATGAAAAACTGTTTTTT
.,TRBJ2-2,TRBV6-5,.,CASSYSKGFRELFF,TGTGCCAGCAGTTACTCGAAGGGGTTTCGGGAGCTGTTTTTT
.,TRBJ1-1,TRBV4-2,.,CASSQERGGGTEAFF,TGTGCCAGCAGCCAGGAAAGGGGGGGAGGCACTGAAGCTTTCTTT
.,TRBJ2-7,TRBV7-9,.,CASSPSLEQYF,TGTGCCAGCAGCCCTTCTCTCGAGCAGTACTTC
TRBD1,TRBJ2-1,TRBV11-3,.,CASSFGSGQGYNEQFF,TGTGCCAGCAGCTTTGGGTCGGGACAGGGTTACAATGAGCAGTTCTTC
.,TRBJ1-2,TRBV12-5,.,CASGSPPGATDYGYTF,TGTGCTAGTGGTTCGCCCCCAGGGGCGACGGACTATGGCTACACCTTC
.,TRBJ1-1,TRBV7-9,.,CASSDQDMNTEAFF,TGTGCCAGCAGCGATCAAGACATGAACACTGAAGCTTTCTTT
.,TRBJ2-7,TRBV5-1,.,CASSTRGQDEQYF,TGCGCCAGCAGCACAAGAGGGCAGGACGAGCAGTACTTC
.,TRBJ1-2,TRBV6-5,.,CASSLDRYYGYTF,TGTGCCAGCAGTCTGGACAGATACTATGGCTACACCTTC
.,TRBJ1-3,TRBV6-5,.,CASSYSDSHSGNTIYF,TGTGCCAGCAGTTACTCTGACAGCCACTCTGGAAACACCATATATTTT
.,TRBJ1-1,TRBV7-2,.,CASSSSGANTEAFF,TGTGCCAGCAGCTCGTCAGGGGCGAACACTGAAGCTTTCTTT
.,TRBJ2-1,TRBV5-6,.,CASSQDSPNEQFF,TGTGCCAGCAGCCAAGACTCCCCAAATGAGCAGTTCTTC
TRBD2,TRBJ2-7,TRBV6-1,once,CASEAGGREQYF,TGTGCCAGCGAAGCGGGAGGGAGGGAGCAGTACTTC
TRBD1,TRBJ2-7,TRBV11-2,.,CASSLDRVYEQYF,TGTGCCAGCAGCTTGGACAGGGTCTACGAGCAGTACTTC
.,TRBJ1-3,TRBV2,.,CASTWTEGTGNTIYF,TGTGCCAGCACCTGGACAGAAGGTACTGGAAACACCATATATTTT
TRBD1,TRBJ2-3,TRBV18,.,CASSRDRVDTQYF,TGTGCCAGCTCACGTGACAGGGTAGATACGCAGTATTTT
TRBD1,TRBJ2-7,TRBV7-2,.,CASARDRSSYEQYF,TGTGCCAGCGCCAGGGACAGGAGCTCCTACGAGCAGTACTTC
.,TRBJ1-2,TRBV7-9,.,CASSPGTGGYTF,TGTGCCAGCAGCCCCGGGACTGGGGGCTACACCTTC
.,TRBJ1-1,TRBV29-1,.,CSGLQGEAFF,TGCAGCGGGCTACAGGGTGAAGCTTTCTTT
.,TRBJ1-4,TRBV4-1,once,CASSQGEDYDEKLFF,TGCGCCAGCAGCCAAGGAGAAGATTATGATGAAAAACTGTTTTTT
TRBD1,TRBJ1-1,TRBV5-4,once,CASSSGTANTEAFF,TGTGCCAGCAGCTCGGGGACAGCCAACACTGAAGCTTTCTTT
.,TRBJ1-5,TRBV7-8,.,CASSLAGDTVNQPQHF,TGTGCCAGCAGCTTAGCAGGGGACACCGTCAATCAGCCCCAGCATTTT